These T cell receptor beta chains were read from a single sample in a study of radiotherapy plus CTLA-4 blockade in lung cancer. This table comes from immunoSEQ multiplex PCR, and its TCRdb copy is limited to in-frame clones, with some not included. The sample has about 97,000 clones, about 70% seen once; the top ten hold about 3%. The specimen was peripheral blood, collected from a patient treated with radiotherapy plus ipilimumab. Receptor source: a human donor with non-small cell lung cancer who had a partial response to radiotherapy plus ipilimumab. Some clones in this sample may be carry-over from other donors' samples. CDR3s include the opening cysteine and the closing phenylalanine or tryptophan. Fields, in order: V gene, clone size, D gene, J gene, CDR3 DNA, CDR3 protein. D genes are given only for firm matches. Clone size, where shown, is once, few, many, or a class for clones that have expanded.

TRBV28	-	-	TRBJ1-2	TGTGCCAGCGCCGCCGGGAACTATGGCTACACCTTC	CASAAGNYGYTF
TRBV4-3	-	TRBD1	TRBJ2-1	TGCGCCAGCAGCCCTCGGACAGGGCTTAGCGAGCAGTTCTTC	CASSPRTGLSEQFF
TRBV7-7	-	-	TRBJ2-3	TGTGCCAGCAGCTTAGCGGGGGGTGCAGATACGCAGTATTTT	CASSLAGGADTQYF
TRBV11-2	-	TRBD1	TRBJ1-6	TGTGCCAGCAGCTTGGCGCCGGGACAGAATAATTCACCCCTCCACTTT	CASSLAPGQNNSPLHF
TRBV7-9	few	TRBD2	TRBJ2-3	TGTGCCAGCAGCTTGGGTTGGGCGGGGGGGCCAGATACGCAGTATTTT	CASSLGWAGGPDTQYF
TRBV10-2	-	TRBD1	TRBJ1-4	TGCGCCAGCAGTGATGGGACAGGGTCTGGTGAAAAACTGTTTTTT	CASSDGTGSGEKLFF
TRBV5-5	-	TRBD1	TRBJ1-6	TGTGCCAGCAGCATATTCGACAGGGAGGCATCACCCCTCCACTTT	CASSIFDREASPLHF
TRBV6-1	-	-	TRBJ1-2	TGTGCCAGCAGTGAACAGGGCTATGGCTACACCTTC	CASSEQGYGYTF
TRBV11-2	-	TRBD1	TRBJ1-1	TGTGCCAGCAGCCACAGTACAGGGGGAAGTTGGAACACTGAAGCTTTCTTT	CASSHSTGGSWNTEAFF
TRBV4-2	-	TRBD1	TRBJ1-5	TGTGCCAGCAGCCAAGATGGGACAGGGAATCAGCCCCAGCATTTT	CASSQDGTGNQPQHF
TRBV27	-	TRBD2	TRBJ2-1	TGTGCCAGCAGTTTTGCAGCGGGAGTAGCAAATGAGCAGTTCTTC	CASSFAAGVANEQFF
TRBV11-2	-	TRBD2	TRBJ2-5	TGTGCCAGCAGCACGGGACTAGCGGGGGGGACCCAGTACTTC	CASSTGLAGGTQYF
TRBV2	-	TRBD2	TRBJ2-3	TGTGCCAGCAGATCGGGACTAGCGGGAGTTCTAGATACGCAGTATTTT	CASRSGLAGVLDTQYF
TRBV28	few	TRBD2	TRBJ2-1	TGTGCCAGCGGCCCCACTAGCGGCTACAATGAGCAGTTCTTC	CASGPTSGYNEQFF
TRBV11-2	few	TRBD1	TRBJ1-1	TGTGCCAGCAGCTCAGGACAGGGGCAAAACACTGAAGCTTTCTTT	CASSSGQGQNTEAFF
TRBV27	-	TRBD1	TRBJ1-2	TGTGCCAGCAGTTTATTCGGACAGGCGAACTATGGCTACACCTTC	CASSLFGQANYGYTF
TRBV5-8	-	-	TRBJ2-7	TGTGCCAGCAGCTTGGGTTGGTGGAGGGGCAAGGAGGGCTACGAGCAGTACTTC	CASSLGWWRGKEGYEQYF
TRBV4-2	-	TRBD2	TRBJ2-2	TGTGCCAGCAGCCTGGAAACTAGCGGTAACACCGGGGAGCTGTTTTTT	CASSLETSGNTGELFF
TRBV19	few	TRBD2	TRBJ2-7	TGTGCCAGTAGTATTGGCAGGGACTACCACGAGCAGTACTTC	CASSIGRDYHEQYF
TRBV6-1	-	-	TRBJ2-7	TGTGCCAGCAGTGAAGAAGAATTCTGGGGCCTACGTGAGCAGTACTTC	CASSEEEFWGLREQYF
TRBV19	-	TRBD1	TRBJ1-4	TGTGCCAGTAAACGGGACAGGGGAAATGAAAAACTGTTTTTT	CASKRDRGNEKLFF
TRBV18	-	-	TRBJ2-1	TGTGCCAGCTCACCACCTTTTGAGCGGGACAATGAGCAGTTCTTC	CASSPPFERDNEQFF
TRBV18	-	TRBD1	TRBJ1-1	TGTGCCAGCTCAAGGTCCGGGACAGGGATTCGGGCTTTCTTT	CASSRSGTGIRAFF
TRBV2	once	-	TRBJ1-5	TGTGCCAGCAGAAGCCCCGGGAACAGTAATCAGCCCCAGCATTTT	CASRSPGNSNQPQHF
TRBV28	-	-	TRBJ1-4	TGTGCCAGCAGGAGCCCAGGGAAACTGTTTTTT	CASRSPGKLFF
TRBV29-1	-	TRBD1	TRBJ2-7	TGCAGCGCTACAGGGGCCTACGAGCAGTACTTC	CSATGAYEQYF
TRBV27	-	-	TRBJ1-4	TGTGCCAGCAGTTCATTGACAGGTCGAATCGGAAAACTGTTTTTT	CASSSLTGRIGKLFF
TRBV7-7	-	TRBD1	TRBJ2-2	TGTGCCAGCAGCCCCGGGACAGGGGACACCGGGGAGCTGTTTTTT	CASSPGTGDTGELFF
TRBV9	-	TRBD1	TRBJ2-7	TGTGCCAGCAGCGCGGGGCAGGGGGTAACTCCTCGCGAGCAGTACTTC	CASSAGQGVTPREQYF
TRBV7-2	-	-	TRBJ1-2	TGTGCCAGCAGCTCAAAGGGGGTATATGGCTACACCTTC	CASSSKGVYGYTF
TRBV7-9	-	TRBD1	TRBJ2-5	TGTGCCAGCAGCCGCGGACAGGCCCTAGTCCGAGTACAAGAGACCCAGTACTTC	CASSRGQALVRVQETQYF
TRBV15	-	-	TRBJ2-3	TGTGCCACCAGCAGAGAAGTCCCCTACCACCCTAGCACAGATACGCAGTATTTT	CATSREVPYHPSTDTQYF
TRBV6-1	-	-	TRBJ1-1	TGTGCCAGCAGTGATGTCACGGTCGCTGAAGCTTTCTTT	CASSDVTVAEAFF
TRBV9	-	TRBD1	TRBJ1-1	TGTGCCAGCAGCGAAACGACAGGGGGGTACACTGAAGCTTTCTTT	CASSETTGGYTEAFF
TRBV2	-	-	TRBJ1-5	TGTGCCAGCAGTGAAGGACCGGAGGGGATTCAGCCCCAGCATTTT	CASSEGPEGIQPQHF
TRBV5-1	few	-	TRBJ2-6	TGCGCCAGCAGCTTGGTCGGGGGATCCTCTGGGGCCAACGTCCTGACTTTC	CASSLVGGSSGANVLTF
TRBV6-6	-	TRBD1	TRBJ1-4	TGTGCCAGCAGTGCCTCCCCGGGACAGCAGAATGAAAAACTGTTTTTT	CASSASPGQQNEKLFF
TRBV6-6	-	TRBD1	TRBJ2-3	TGTGCCAGCAGTCGGTCAGGGGGTACAGATACGCAGTATTTT	CASSRSGGTDTQYF
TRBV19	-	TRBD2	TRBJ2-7	TGTGCCAGTAGTATAGTTAGCGGGTCCTACGAGCAGTACTTC	CASSIVSGSYEQYF
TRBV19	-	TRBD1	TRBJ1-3	TGTGCCAGTAGCCCCGACAGGGGGCCTGGAAACACCATATATTTT	CASSPDRGPGNTIYF
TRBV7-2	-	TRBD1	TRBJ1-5	TGTGCCAGCAGCATAGACAGGGGGCACAATCAGCCCCAGCATTTT	CASSIDRGHNQPQHF
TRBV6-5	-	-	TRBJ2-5	TGTGCCAGCACTCGACTAGGGGAGACCCAGTACTTC	CASTRLGETQYF
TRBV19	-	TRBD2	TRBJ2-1	TGTGCCAGTAGTAGAGGGGCGGGAGCGCGGAATGAGCAGTTCTTC	CASSRGAGARNEQFF
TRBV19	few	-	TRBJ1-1	TGTGCCAGTAGCGTGGGGACACCAAAAGCTTTCTTT	CASSVGTPKAFF
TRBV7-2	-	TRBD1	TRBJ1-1	TGTGCCAGCAGAAAAGCAGGGGGGACCAGTGAAGCTTTCTTT	CASRKAGGTSEAFF
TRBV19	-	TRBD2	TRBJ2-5	TGTGCCAGTAGTAGAACTAGCGCAGGGGAGACCCAGTACTTC	CASSRTSAGETQYF
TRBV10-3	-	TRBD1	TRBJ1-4	TGTGCCATATCCACCGGGACAGGGGGCGCGGGGGGTCGTGAAAAACTGTTTTTT	CAISTGTGGAGGREKLFF
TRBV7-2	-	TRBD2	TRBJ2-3	TGTGCCAGCAGCCCCCAACTAGCGGGGGCGCGGGATACGCAGTATTTT	CASSPQLAGARDTQYF
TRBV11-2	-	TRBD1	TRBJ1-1	TGTGCCAGCAGCTTATCCCCTTGGACAGGGTCGGGCACTGAAGCTTTCTTT	CASSLSPWTGSGTEAFF
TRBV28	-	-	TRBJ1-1	TGTGCCAGCAGTTCCGCTTTGGGAGGGGCTGACACTGAAGCTTTCTTT	CASSSALGGADTEAFF